The 20 T cell receptor beta chains reported below all come from one sample, sequenced in a study of T-cell reconstitution after alpha-beta-depleted transplantation in children. For TCRbeta, the library was prepared with unique molecular identifiers. In TCRdb, the PCR reads were re-called with MiXCR into one record per CDR3 protein. The table includes some 200,000 distinct CDR3 sequences, about 8.7% detected once. This specimen consisted of PBMCs, mostly from graft donor cells, obtained 360 days after TCRalphabeta/CD19-depleted stem cell transplant. These TCRs come from a male patient aged 2 to 10 who had a stem cell transplant for acute myeloid leukemia, so the T cells may come from the graft donor.

This clonotype was detected ten times or more. CDR3 sequence reads: CASSLALTSGRVGYNEQFF. CDR3 nucleotide sequence: TGTGCCAGCAGCTTAGCGTTAACTAGCGGGAGAGTTGGCTACAATGAGCAGTTCTTC. The chain carries TRBV7-2 and TRBJ2-1, with 11 bases matching TRBD2. With 0 bases clipped from V and 3 bases from J, the junction kept 10 bases outside the gene matches. Germline V gene data show CDR1 as SGHTA and CDR2 as FQGNSA. The CDR3 has 19 amino acids.

Only a few counts were recorded for this clonotype. The rearrangement uses TRBV7-2 and TRBJ1-5; D might be TRBD1 (6 bases). CDR3 size: 16 residues. CDR1 and CDR2 from the germline V gene are SGHTA and FQGNSA. V lost 4 bases, J lost 1 base, and 14 bases lay in between. The CDR3 loop reads CASSSQTGGSNQPQHF. CDR3 nucleotide sequence: TGTGCCAGCAGCTCCCAGACAGGAGGAAGCAATCAGCCCCAGCATTTT.

This clonotype was seen at least ten times. The V call is TRBV7-6, the J call TRBJ2-5; a possible D gene is TRBD2 (6 bases). The germline CDR1 and CDR2 sequences are SGHVS and FNYEAQ. The CDR3 is 14 residues long. Between the trimmed V and J ends, which lost 2 bases and 5 bases, there was a span of 12 bases. The CDR3 loop is CASSLRDFLETQYF. CDR3 DNA sequence: TGTGCCAGCAGCTTAAGGGACTTCTTGGAGACCCAGTACTTC.

Details on this clonotype: A much larger clone differs from this one at a single base, so this may be a read error. The rearrangement joins TRBV12-3 or TRBV12-4 to TRBJ2-1, with D tentatively TRBD2 (6 bases). V lost 8 bases, J lost 2 bases, and 31 bases lay in between. The CDR3 has 20 amino acids. CDR3 nucleotide sequence: TGTGCCAGCGGATCCCGGGACTGGGGATTGTACGTCGAGACCTACAATGAGCAGTTCTTC. Translation: CASGSRDWGLYVETYNEQFF.

The chain carries TRBV6-2 or TRBV6-3 and TRBJ2-1; D gene ambiguous. Trimming took off 4 bases at V and 6 bases at J, with 22 bases between the two ends. CDR1 is MNHEY and CDR2 is SVGEGT in the germline V gene. The CDR3 extends over 17 amino acids. The CDR3 nucleotides read TGTGCCAGCAGTTTCCTGCCCTTCGGCGCCTCTCGCAATGAGCAGTTCTTC. Translating gives CASSFLPFGASRNEQFF.

Ten or more counts support this clonotype. The chain carries TRBV15 and TRBJ2-3; 14 nucleotides line up with TRBD2. Germline V gene data show CDR1 as LNHNV and CDR2 as YYDKDF (reference sequence). This CDR3 has 17 residues. The ends lost 8 bases at V and 3 bases at J; junction bases unmatched: 10. CDR3 sequence reads: CATLGTSGSSATDTQYF. The CDR3 DNA follows: TGTGCCACCCTCGGGACTAGCGGGAGCTCTGCGACAGATACGCAGTATTTT.

This clonotype has a count of ten or more. The chain carries TRBV9 and TRBJ1-1, with D perhaps matching TRBD1 (5 bases). Germline V gives CDR1 SGDLS, CDR2 YYNGEE. Trimming removed 0 bases at V and 2 bases at J, with 11 bases between. This CDR3 region has 15 residues. CDR3 nucleotides: TGTGCCAGCAGCGTAGGTGGGACGAGAAACACTGAAGCTTTCTTT. Translated, it gives CASSVGGTRNTEAFF.

The chain employs TRBV18 and TRBJ2-5; D possibly corresponds to TRBD2 (5 bases). There are 15 residues in the CDR3. The V end lost 4 bases, the J end lost 2 bases, and 14 bases lay between the germline ends. Germline lookup yields CDR1 KGHSH and CDR2 LQKENI. The CDR3, as DNA: TGTGCCAGCTCACTCGGGGTGTCGGAGCAAGAGACCCAGTACTTC. Its translation: CASSLGVSEQETQYF.

This clonotype came up a few times. V usage is TRBV18 and J usage is TRBJ2-3; 13 bases fit TRBD2. The CDR3 is 19 residues long. The V gene's germline CDR1 is KGHSH and CDR2 LQKENI. J lost 2 bases, V lost 3 bases, and 11 bases had no gene match. The CDR3 is CASSPTGGLAGHSTDTQYF. CDR3 coding DNA: TGTGCCAGCTCACCGACAGGGGGACTAGCGGGACACTCCACAGATACGCAGTATTTT.

This clonotype was seen a few times. The J gene is TRBJ2-1, the V gene TRBV12-3 or TRBV12-4; 9 bases align to TRBD1. J lost 5 bases, V lost 7 bases, and 9 bases had no gene match. The CDR3 has 15 amino acids. The CDR3 sequence is CASTRGDREHNEQFF. As DNA, the CDR3 is TGTGCCAGCACCCGGGGGGACAGGGAGCACAATGAGCAGTTCTTC.

This clonotype was seen only a few times. V usage is TRBV29-1 and J usage is TRBJ2-3; the D gene is possibly TRBD1 (8 bases). Germline V gene lookup returns CDR1 SQVTM and CDR2 ANQGSEA. V was shortened by 6 bases and J by 2 bases, with 18 bases between the two germline ends. The CDR3 extends over 15 amino acids. The CDR3 loop reads CSVGRGGQVTDTQYF. Written as DNA, the CDR3 is TGCAGCGTCGGTCGCGGGGGACAGGTCACAGATACGCAGTATTTT.

This rearrangement joins TRBV5-1 to TRBJ2-5; the D gene is possibly TRBD1 (6 bases). Between the trimmed V and J ends, which lost 0 bases and 5 bases, there was a span of 20 bases. This CDR3 contains 17 residues. Per germline, CDR1 SGHRS and CDR2 YFSETQ. For the CDR3, the DNA is TGCGCCAGCAGCTTGGGCCTTGACAGGTCATTCTTCGAGACCCAGTACTTC. It yields the protein CASSLGLDRSFFETQYF.

This clonotype was counted only a few times. This chain joins TRBV5-1 and TRBJ2-7; 7 bases are shared with TRBD2. With 0 bases clipped from V and 3 bases from J, the junction kept 6 bases outside the gene matches. The CDR3 runs 15 residues. CDR1 and CDR2 from the germline V gene are SGHRS and YFSETQ. Written as DNA, the CDR3 is TGCGCCAGCAGCTTGGGACCTAGCGGAGTCTACGAGCAGTACTTC. Translating it yields CASSLGPSGVYEQYF.

This clonotype was detected ten times or more. The chain recombines TRBV5-1 with TRBJ2-1; 14 nucleotides agree with TRBD2. V lost 2 bases, J lost 2 bases, and 6 bases stayed unmatched. Germline lookup yields CDR1 SGHRS and CDR2 YFSETQ. The CDR3 contains 18 residues. This chain's CDR3 is CASSFGTSGRMPYNEQFF. The DNA of the CDR3 is TGCGCCAGCAGCTTCGGGACTAGCGGGAGAATGCCCTACAATGAGCAGTTCTTC.

The genes are TRBV10-3 and TRBJ2-5; TRBD2 might be the D (5 bases). The CDR3 spans 13 residues. Looked up from germline, CDR1 is ENHRY and CDR2 is SYGVKD. The V end lost 3 bases, the J end lost 5 bases, and 10 bases lay between the germline ends. The CDR3 protein is CAISELDGETQYF. In nucleotides, the CDR3 is TGTGCCATCAGTGAACTAGATGGGGAGACCCAGTACTTC.

This clonotype was counted only a few times. The J gene is TRBJ2-3, the V gene TRBV12-3 or TRBV12-4; no clear D. V was shortened by 2 bases and J by 4 bases, with 10 bases between the two germline ends. The CDR3 is 14 residues long. The CDR3 region has the DNA TGTGCCAGCAGTTTAAGTCTGGCCCCAGATACGCAGTATTTT. Its protein product is CASSLSLAPDTQYF.

The table lists this clonotype with many counts. The gene calls are TRBV21-1 and TRBJ2-7. TRBV21-1 is marked as a pseudogene. The length of the CDR3 is 14 residues. CDR3 nucleotide sequence: TGTGCCAGCAGCAAAGGTAGCTGCGAATACGAGCAGTACTTC. It encodes CASSKGSCEYEQYF.

The J gene is TRBJ2-5, the V gene TRBV20-1; 11 bases map to TRBD2. V was pared by 5 bases and J by 3 bases, with 5 bases of the junction left unmatched. The CDR3 loop spans 14 amino acids. Per germline, CDR1 DFQATT and CDR2 SNEGSKA (reference sequence). CDR3 DNA sequence: TGCAGTGCTGGACTAGCGGGCCTAAAAGAGACCCAGTACTTC. Its translation: CSAGLAGLKETQYF.

The genes are TRBV15 and TRBJ2-2, with D possibly being TRBD1 or TRBD2 (5 bases each). CDR1 LNHNV and CDR2 YYDKDF come from the germline V gene (reference sequence). The CDR3 sequence is 13 residues long. The ends were cut back, 4 bases at V and 6 bases at J, with 9 bases in the middle. The CDR3 loop reads CATSTLGPGELFF. In nucleotides, the CDR3 is TGTGCCACCAGCACTTTGGGACCCGGGGAGCTGTTTTTT.

This chain connects TRBV29-1 to TRBJ2-7; D is unclear. With 7 bases removed from V and 6 bases from J, the gap between germline ends came to 13 bases. In germline, CDR1 is SQVTM, CDR2 ANQGSEA. The CDR3 sequence is 11 residues long. CDR3 nucleotides: TGCAGCGGGTTCGTTCATGGCGAGCAGTACGTC. Protein: CSGFVHGEQYV.